What follows describes a single T cell receptor beta chain. Its antigen is currently unknown. Sequencing used immunoSEQ multiplex PCR; TCRdb keeps in-frame clones, though not all of them. Seen here are some 110,000 clones, around nine tenths observed once, and the top ten hold approximately 9%. The record originates from a study of T cell responses to AZD1222 COVID-19 vaccine. Broader study findings: Repertoires were sampled only after the peak T cell response. The breadth and depth of Spike-specific TCRs increased once two AZD1222 doses had been given.

The material was peripheral blood, obtained on day 0 of AZD1222 vaccination. The source of this sequence is an adult in good health.

The CDR3 bases are TGTGCCACCAGCCCCCACCGGACAGGGGGCACAGATACGCAGTATTTT. The encoded protein is CATSPHRTGGTDTQYF. The gene calls are TRBV15 and TRBJ2-3, with 9 bases fitting TRBD1. Germline loops: CDR1 LNHNV, CDR2 YYDKDF (reference sequence). Trimming took 5 bases from V and 1 from J; bases not matched to a gene: 7. This CDR3 comprises 16 residues.